One sample yielded the 2 T cell receptor beta chains listed below, sequenced in a study of CD8 T cells in ankylosing spondylitis. TCRdb fed the 5' RACE reads into MiXCR, producing one record per CDR3 protein. The sample carries around 210,000 distinct CDR3 sequences, roughly 8.2% recorded once. Sample: blood, either unsorted or a sorted T cell fraction (not recorded which). The receptors come from a female donor with ankylosing spondylitis or in good health (not recorded which).

This clonotype was seen a handful of times. The rearrangement links TRBV5-1 to TRBJ1-1, with D perhaps matching TRBD1 (5 bases). The CDR3 length is 14 residues. Germline assignment: CDR1 SGHRS and CDR2 YFSETQ. V lost 5 bases and J lost 4, with 15 bases in between. CDR3 in amino acids: CASSRQTGGTEAFF. The CDR3 nucleotides are TGCGCCAGCAGTAGACAGACGGGGGGCACTGAAGCTTTCTTT.

This clonotype was recorded at least ten times. The J gene is TRBJ2-7, the V gene TRBV29-1; 7 bases align to TRBD1. With V trimmed by 7 bases and J by 3 bases, 6 bases remained unmatched. Germline V gene sequence: CDR1 SQVTM, CDR2 ANQGSEA. This CDR3 region has 12 residues. CDR3 coding DNA: TGCAGCGCCTTTACAGGGGACTACGAGCAGTACTTC. Protein: CSAFTGDYEQYF.